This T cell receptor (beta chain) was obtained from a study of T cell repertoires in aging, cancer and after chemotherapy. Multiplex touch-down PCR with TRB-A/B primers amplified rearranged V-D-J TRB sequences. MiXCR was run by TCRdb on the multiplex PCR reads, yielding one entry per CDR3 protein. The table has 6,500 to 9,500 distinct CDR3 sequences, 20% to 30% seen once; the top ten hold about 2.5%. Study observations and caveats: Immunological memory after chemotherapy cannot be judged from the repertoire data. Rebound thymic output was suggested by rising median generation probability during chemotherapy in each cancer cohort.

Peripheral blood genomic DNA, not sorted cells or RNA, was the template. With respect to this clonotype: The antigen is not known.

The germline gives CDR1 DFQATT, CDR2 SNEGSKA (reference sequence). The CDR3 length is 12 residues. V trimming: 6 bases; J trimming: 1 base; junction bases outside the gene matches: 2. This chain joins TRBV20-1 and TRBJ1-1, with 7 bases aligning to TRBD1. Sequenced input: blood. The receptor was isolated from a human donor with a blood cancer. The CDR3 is CSAWTGNTEAFF. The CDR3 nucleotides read TGCAGTGCCTGGACAGGGAACACTGAAGCTTTCTTT.